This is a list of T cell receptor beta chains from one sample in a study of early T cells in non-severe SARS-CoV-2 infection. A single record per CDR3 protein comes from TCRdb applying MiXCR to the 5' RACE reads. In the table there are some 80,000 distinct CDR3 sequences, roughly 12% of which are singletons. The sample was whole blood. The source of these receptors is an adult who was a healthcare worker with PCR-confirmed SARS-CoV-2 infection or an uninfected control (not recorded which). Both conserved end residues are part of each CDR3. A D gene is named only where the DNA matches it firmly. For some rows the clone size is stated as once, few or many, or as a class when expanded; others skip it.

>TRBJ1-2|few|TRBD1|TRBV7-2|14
TGTGCCAGCAGCTTAGGCGGGACAGTAGATGGCTACACCTTC
CASSLGGTVDGYTF
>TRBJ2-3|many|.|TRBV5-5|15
TGTGCCAGCAGCCGTGGACAGACTAGCACAGATACGCAGTATTTT
CASSRGQTSTDTQYF
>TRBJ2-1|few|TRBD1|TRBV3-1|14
TGTGCCAGCCGGGGGACAGGAGCCTACAATGAGCAGTTCTTC
CASRGTGAYNEQFF
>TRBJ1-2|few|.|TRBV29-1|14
TGCAGCGCCCCACGGGGGTCCGAGAACTATGGCTACACCTTC
CSAPRGSENYGYTF
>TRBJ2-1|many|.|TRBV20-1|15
TGCAGTGCTAGTTGGGTGCGGGCGTCCTACAATGAGCAGTTCTTC
CSASWVRASYNEQFF
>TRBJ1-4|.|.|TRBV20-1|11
TGCAGTGCTAGGGACAGCCGAAAACTGTTTTTT
CSARDSRKLFF
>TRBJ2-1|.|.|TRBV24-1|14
TGTGCCACCAGTGTTGGCCCCGCGGGAAATGAGCAGTTCTTC
CATSVGPAGNEQFF
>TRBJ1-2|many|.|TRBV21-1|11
TGTGCCAGCAGCCCATCCTATGGCTACACCTTC
CASSPSYGYTF
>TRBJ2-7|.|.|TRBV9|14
TGTGCCAGCAGCGTAACTCCGGCGTCCTACGAGCAGTACTTC
CASSVTPASYEQYF
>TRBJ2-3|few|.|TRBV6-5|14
TGTGCCAGCAGCCCAGGGGCTGGCACAGATACGCAGTATTTT
CASSPGAGTDTQYF
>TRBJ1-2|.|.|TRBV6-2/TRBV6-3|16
TGTGCCAGCAGTTACGCTATACCCGGGACGGACTATGGCTACACCTTC
CASSYAIPGTDYGYTF
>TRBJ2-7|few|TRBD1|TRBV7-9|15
TGTGCCAGCAGCTTAATGGGACAGGGGGCGGACGAGCAGTACTTC
CASSLMGQGADEQYF
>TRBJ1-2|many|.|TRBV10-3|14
TGTGCCACCAGAGACCCACTCCCCTACTATGGCTACACCTTC
CATRDPLPYYGYTF
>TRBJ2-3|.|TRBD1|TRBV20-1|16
TGCAGTGCTACCAGGATTAGGACAGGGGTCACAGATACGCAGTATTTT
CSATRIRTGVTDTQYF
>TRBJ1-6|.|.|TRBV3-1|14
TGTGCCAGCAGCCAAGACCAGAATAATTCACCCCTCCACTTT
CASSQDQNNSPLHF
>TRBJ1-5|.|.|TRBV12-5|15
TGTGCTAGTGGTTTGGACGATCCGGGAAATCAGCCCCAGCATTTT
CASGLDDPGNQPQHF
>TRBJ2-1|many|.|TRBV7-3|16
TGTGCCAGCAGCTTAAGCTACGGCGAGGGGAACAATGAGCAGTTCTTC
CASSLSYGEGNNEQFF
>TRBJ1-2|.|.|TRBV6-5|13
TGTGCCAGCAGTTACGACGAGAACTATGGCTACACCTTC
CASSYDENYGYTF
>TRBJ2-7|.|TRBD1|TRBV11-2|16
TGTGCCAGCAGCTTAGCTCGAGGACAGGGATTCTACGAGCAGTACTTC
CASSLARGQGFYEQYF
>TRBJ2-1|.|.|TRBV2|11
TGTGCCAGCAGTGAAAAAGATGAGCAGTTCTTC
CASSEKDEQFF
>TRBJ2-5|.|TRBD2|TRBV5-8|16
TGTGCCAGCAGCTTGACGGGACTAGCGGGAGAGGAGACCCAGTACTTC
CASSLTGLAGEETQYF
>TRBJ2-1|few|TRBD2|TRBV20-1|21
TGCAGTGCCAGCTCGTCCGCCGGGACTAGCGCCAACGTCCGCTCCTACAATGAGCAGTTCTTC
CSASSSAGTSANVRSYNEQFF
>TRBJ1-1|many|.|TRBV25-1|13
TGTGCCAGCAGTGGGAAGAGGAACACTGAAGCTTTCTTT
CASSGKRNTEAFF
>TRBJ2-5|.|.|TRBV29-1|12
TGCAGCGTTGAATTGGCCCAAGAGACCCAGTACTTC
CSVELAQETQYF
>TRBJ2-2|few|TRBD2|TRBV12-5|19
TGTGCTAGTGGTTTTTCCCCTAGCGGGAGGGCCAGGGAAGCCGGGGAGCTGTTTTTT
CASGFSPSGRAREAGELFF
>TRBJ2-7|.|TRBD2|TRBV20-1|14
TGCAGTGCTAGGAAGTCAGCGGGAGCTGACGAGCAGTACTTC
CSARKSAGADEQYF
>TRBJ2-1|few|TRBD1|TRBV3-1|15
TGTGCCAGCAGCCAAGCAGGGGGCCTGGTCAATGAGCAGTTCTTC
CASSQAGGLVNEQFF
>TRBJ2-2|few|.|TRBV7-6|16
TGTGCCAGCAGCCTATTACCCCAGGAACTCGACGGGGAGCTGTTTTTT
CASSLLPQELDGELFF
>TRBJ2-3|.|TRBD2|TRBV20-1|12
TGCAGTGTCAGCGGGGCTAAAGATACGCAGTATTTT
CSVSGAKDTQYF
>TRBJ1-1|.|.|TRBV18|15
TGTGCCAGCTCACCATTTCCTGGGCCGAACACTGAAGCTTTCTTT
CASSPFPGPNTEAFF
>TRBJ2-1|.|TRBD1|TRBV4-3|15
TGCGCCAGCAGCCCCGGGACAGGGGGCTTCGATGAGCAGTTCTTC
CASSPGTGGFDEQFF
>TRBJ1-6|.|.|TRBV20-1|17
TGCAGTGCTAGAGAGCCGGGAGGGGGATTGGGCGATTCACCCCTCCACTTT
CSAREPGGGLGDSPLHF
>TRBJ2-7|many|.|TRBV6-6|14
TGTGCCAGCAGTTACTTTCACAGCACCTACGAGCAGTACTTC
CASSYFHSTYEQYF
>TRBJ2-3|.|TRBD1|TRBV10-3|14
TGTGCCATTAGTAGGGGGAAGACAGGGGATACGCAGTATTTT
CAISRGKTGDTQYF
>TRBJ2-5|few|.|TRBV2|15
TGTGCCAGCATCACCCCGCCAGTACCGCAAGAGACCCAGTACTTC
CASITPPVPQETQYF
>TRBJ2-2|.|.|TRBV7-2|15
TGTGCCAGCAGCTCTCGGGTCCTGAGTACCGGGGAGCTGTTTTTT
CASSSRVLSTGELFF
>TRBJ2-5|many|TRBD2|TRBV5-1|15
TGCGCCAGCAGCTTATGGCGGGAGCTGAAAGAGACCCAGTACTTC
CASSLWRELKETQYF
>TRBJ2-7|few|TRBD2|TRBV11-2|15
TGTGCCAGCAGCTTAGGGACTAGCGGGTCCTACGAGCAGTACTTC
CASSLGTSGSYEQYF
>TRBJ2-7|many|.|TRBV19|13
TGTGCCAGTAGTCGCGACGGTTCCTACGAGCAGTACTTC
CASSRDGSYEQYF
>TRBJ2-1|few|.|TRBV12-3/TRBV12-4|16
TGTGCCAGCAGTCCCGGTAGGAAGCGGACAGACAATGAGCAGTTCTTC
CASSPGRKRTDNEQFF
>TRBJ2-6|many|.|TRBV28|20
TGTGCCAGCAGTTCCCCAAGGTCCCAAGCCCATTTCTCTGGGGCCAACGTCCTGACTTTC
CASSSPRSQAHFSGANVLTF
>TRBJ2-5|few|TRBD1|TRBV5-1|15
TGCGCCAGCAGCCGAGCCGACAGGGTGGAAGAGACCCAGTACTTC
CASSRADRVEETQYF
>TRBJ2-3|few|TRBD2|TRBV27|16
TGTGCCAGCAGCGGAGGACTAGCGGGAGAATCAGATACGCAGTATTTT
CASSGGLAGESDTQYF
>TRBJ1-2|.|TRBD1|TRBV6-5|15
TGTGCCAGCAGCCCCGTGGGACAGGGAACTTCCGGCTACACCTTC
CASSPVGQGTSGYTF
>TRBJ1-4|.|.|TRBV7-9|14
TGTGCCAGCAGCATTAGGGTAATTCGGGAAAAACTGTTTTTT
CASSIRVIREKLFF
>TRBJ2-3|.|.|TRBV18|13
TGTGCCAGCTCACCGTGGGGGCCAGATACGCAGTATTTT
CASSPWGPDTQYF
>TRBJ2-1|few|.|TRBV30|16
TGTGCCTGGAGTGTACCCAGCGAGAGCTCCTACAATGAGCAGTTCTTC
CAWSVPSESSYNEQFF
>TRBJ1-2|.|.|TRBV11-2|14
TGTGCCAGCAGCAAGGATATCAACGGATATGGCTACACCTTC
CASSKDINGYGYTF
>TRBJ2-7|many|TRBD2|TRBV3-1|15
TGTGCCAGCAGCCGTTCTAGCGGACTCTCCTACGAGCAGTACTTC
CASSRSSGLSYEQYF
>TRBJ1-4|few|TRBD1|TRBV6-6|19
TGTGCCAGCAGCATCGTCCCGGGACAGGGGAAGTCGACTAATGAAAAACTGTTTTTT
CASSIVPGQGKSTNEKLFF
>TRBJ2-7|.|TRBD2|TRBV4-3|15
TGCGCCAGCAGCCAAGTCGGGGCGGGAGGCTACGAGCAGTACTTC
CASSQVGAGGYEQYF
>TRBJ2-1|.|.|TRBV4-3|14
TGCGCCAGCAGCCAAGGGACAGTGGTCCCTGAGCAGTTCTTC
CASSQGTVVPEQFF
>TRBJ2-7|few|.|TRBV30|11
TGTGCCTGGAGTGAGAGGGACGAGCAGTACTTC
CAWSERDEQYF
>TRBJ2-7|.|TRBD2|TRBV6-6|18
TGTGCCAGCAGTTACTCTAGCGGGAGGGCCTTGACGACCTACGAGCAGTACTTC
CASSYSSGRALTTYEQYF
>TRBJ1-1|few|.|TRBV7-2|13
TGTGCCAGCAGCTTATTAGCGAACACTGAAGCTTTCTTT
CASSLLANTEAFF